The 28 T cell receptor beta chains in this list originate from one sample, sequenced in a study of patients and donors after allogeneic stem cell transplantation. TCRdb called the RT-PCR reads again in MiXCR, with one record for every CDR3 protein. There are hundreds of thousands of distinct CDR3 sequences in the sample; about a sixth occur only once, and 7.2% lies in the top ten. The sample taken for sequencing was blood, either unsorted or a sorted T cell fraction (not recorded which). All receptors come from a human donor who was either an allogeneic HSCT recipient or a stem cell or donor lymphocyte infusion donor (not recorded which). It is not recorded whose cells these are; they may come from a transplant donor.

In its sample, this clonotype was seen many times. CDR3: CASSLYPGQATNYGYTF. CDR3 DNA: TGCGCCAGCAGCTTGTACCCGGGACAGGCAACTAACTATGGCTACACCTTC. The J gene is TRBJ1-2, the V gene TRBV5-1, with 8 bases matching TRBD1. Losses at the gene ends were 1 base for V and 0 bases for J; bases not matched to a gene: 8. The CDR3 runs to 17 residues. Germline loops: CDR1 SGHRS, CDR2 YFSETQ.

V usage is TRBV6-6 and J usage is TRBJ1-4, with D uncertain. From germline, CDR1 is MNHNY and CDR2 SVGAGI (reference sequence). Trimming pared 6 bases from V and 13 bases from J, leaving 12 bases between. The CDR3 runs to 11 residues. CDR3 loop: CASRLYGVLFF. CDR3 sequence (DNA): TGTGCCAGCAGACTCTACGGGGTACTGTTTTTT.

This chain joins TRBV11-2 and TRBJ2-1, with D tentatively TRBD1 or TRBD2 (5 bases each). Trimming pared 5 bases from V and 13 bases from J, leaving 12 bases between. This CDR3 has 11 amino acids. Germline V lookup: CDR1 SGHAT, CDR2 FQNNGV. The CDR3 here is CASSPEGYQFF. CDR3 bases: TGTGCCAGCAGCCCAGAGGGGTATCAGTTCTTC.

The chain couples TRBV4-1 to TRBJ2-5, with 10 bases lining up with TRBD1. The CDR3 runs 17 residues. The germline CDR1 and CDR2 sequences are MGHRA and YSYEKL. V was clipped by 3 bases and J by 2 bases; unmatched bases: 9. The CDR3 protein is CASSQPRDRGLQETQYF. CDR3 coding DNA: TGCGCCAGCAGCCAGCCCCGGGACAGGGGCCTTCAAGAGACCCAGTACTTC.

The rearrangement links TRBV14 to TRBJ2-5; unclear D gene. Germline V gene data show CDR1 as SGHDN and CDR2 as FVKESK. With 2 bases removed from V and 5 bases from J, the gap between germline ends came to 9 bases. CDR3 length: 13 amino acids. The DNA of the CDR3 is TGTGCCAGCAGCCAACCGGGTTGGGAGACCCAGTACTTC. This codes for CASSQPGWETQYF.

This clonotype occurred many times. The gene calls are TRBV12-3 or TRBV12-4 and TRBJ1-5, with 8 bases that match TRBD1. J was trimmed by 2 bases and V by 4 bases; bases with no gene match: 1. This CDR3 comprises 14 residues. CDR3 residues: CASSSTGGNQPQHF. The DNA of the CDR3 is TGTGCCAGCAGTTCGACAGGGGGCAATCAGCCCCAGCATTTT.

The chain combines TRBV4-3 with TRBJ1-4; D call uncertain. Germline V gene data show CDR1 as LGHNA and CDR2 as YSLEER. The CDR3 runs to 12 residues. V gave up 4 bases and J gave up 7 bases, with 7 bases separating them. CDR3 loop: CASSRDGEKLFF. The CDR3 coding sequence is TGCGCCAGCAGCCGAGACGGTGAAAAACTGTTTTTT.

This clonotype has only a few counts. This chain connects TRBV5-1 to TRBJ2-1; 7 bases fit TRBD2. Germline V gives CDR1 SGHRS, CDR2 YFSETQ. V gave up 7 bases and J gave up 4 bases; unmatched junction bases: 8. The CDR3 runs to 14 residues. As DNA, the CDR3 is TGCGCCAGCCAACTGGGGGAGGGATACAATGAGCAGTTCTTC. Residues: CASQLGEGYNEQFF.

This clonotype has at least ten counts. The V call is TRBV12-3 or TRBV12-4, the J call TRBJ1-5; D perhaps matches TRBD1 (5 bases). V was shortened by 3 bases and J by 3 bases, with 12 bases between the two germline ends. This CDR3 is 15 amino acids long. The CDR3 protein is CASSFRQGANQPQHF. In nucleotides, the CDR3 is TGTGCCAGCAGTTTTCGGCAGGGCGCCAATCAGCCCCAGCATTTT.

This clonotype was detected a few times. The chain recombines TRBV15 with TRBJ1-2; the D gene is possibly TRBD1 (5 bases). CDR3 size: 13 residues. The V end lost 5 bases, the J end lost 4 bases, and 11 bases lay between the germline ends. The germline gives CDR1 LNHNV, CDR2 YYDKDF (reference sequence). For the CDR3, the DNA is TGTGCCACCAGCGACCGGGACTCCTATGGCTACACCTTC. This translates into CATSDRDSYGYTF.

The V gene is TRBV7-9, the J gene TRBJ2-3, with TRBD2 identical over 9 bases. This CDR3 has 15 residues. J gave up 5 bases and V 1 base, and 4 bases lay outside the gene matches. Germline values: CDR1 SEHNR, CDR2 FQNEAQ (reference sequence). In nucleotides, the CDR3 is TGTGCCAGCAGCTTAGGAAATAGCGGGAGAGATACGCAGTATTTT. Translation gives CASSLGNSGRDTQYF.

This clonotype was seen only a few times. The V call is TRBV4-2, the J call TRBJ1-2; TRBD1 matches 7 bases. Germline-derived CDR1 and CDR2 are LGHNA and YNFKEQ. After removal of 8 bases from V and 3 bases from J, the junction contained 9 bases not matched to a gene. The CDR3 spans 14 residues. CDR3 DNA sequence: TGTGCCAGCGGATCCGGGACAGCACACTATGGCTACACCTTC. Translating gives CASGSGTAHYGYTF.

Only a few counts were recorded for this clonotype. V is TRBV6-5 and J is TRBJ2-3, with a possible D match to TRBD1 (5 bases). V dropped 6 bases and J dropped 5 bases, with 9 bases sitting between them. This CDR3 comprises 12 residues. In germline, CDR1 is MNHEY, CDR2 SVGAGI. CDR3 nucleotides: TGTGCCAGCAGAAGCACAGGAGATACGCAGTATTTT. Translating it yields CASRSTGDTQYF.

In its sample, this clonotype was seen a few times. This chain connects TRBV13 to TRBJ2-1; TRBD2 agrees at 7 bases. After removal of 7 bases from V and 4 bases from J, the junction contained 16 bases not matched to a gene. The CDR3 contains 17 residues. The germline CDR1 and CDR2 sequences are PRHDT and FYEKMQ (reference sequence). The CDR3 reads CASTPRGGAGPYNEQFF. DNA for the CDR3: TGTGCCAGCACCCCCCGTGGGGGAGCGGGGCCTTACAATGAGCAGTTCTTC. The complete variable domain, with remaining parts taken from reference TRBV13 and TRBJ2-1, reads AAGVIQSPRHLIKEKRETATLKCYPIPRHDTVYWYQQGPGQDPQFLISFYEKMQSDKGSIPDRFSAQQFSDYHSELNMSSLELGDSALYFCASTPRGGAGPYNEQFFGPGTRLTVL.

This clonotype was observed a few times. The chain carries TRBV27 and TRBJ1-6, with 7 bases lining up with TRBD1. Germline-derived CDR1 and CDR2 are MNHEY and SMNVEV (reference sequence). This CDR3 region has 17 residues. The V and J ends lost 7 bases and 6 bases, in that order; junction bases with no gene match: 15. This chain's CDR3 is CASNFRAPGQSNSPLHF. Here the CDR3 DNA reads TGTGCCAGCAACTTTCGGGCTCCGGGACAGTCTAATTCACCCCTCCACTTT.

The chain links TRBV20-1 to TRBJ2-4; 7 bases line up with TRBD1. This CDR3 region has 15 residues. With V trimmed by 0 bases and J by 8 bases, 10 bases remained unmatched. Germline assignment: CDR1 DFQATT and CDR2 SNEGSKA (reference sequence). This CDR3 is CSARDGGRGSHIQYF. CDR3 coding DNA: TGCAGTGCTAGAGATGGCGGCAGGGGGTCCCACATTCAGTACTTC.

The J gene is TRBJ2-2, the V gene TRBV28, with D maybe TRBD2 (5 bases). Trimming left V 9 bases short and J 1 base short, with 15 bases between. This CDR3 region has 15 residues. The germline V gene encodes CDR1 MDHEN and CDR2 SYDVKM. The CDR3 reads CARRWPGMNTGELFF. In DNA, the CDR3 is TGTGCCAGGCGATGGCCGGGAATGAACACCGGGGAGCTGTTTTTT.

Regarding this clonotype: Its ends do not fully match the called genes, so a read error is possible. The gene calls are TRBV24-1 and TRBJ2-1; D tentatively fits TRBD1 or TRBD2 (5 bases each). CDR1 and CDR2 from the germline V gene are KGHDR and SFDVKD. This CDR3 region has 15 residues. The CDR3 region is CATSDPGWGNNEQLF. In nucleotides, the CDR3 is TGTGCCACCAGTGATCCCGGGTGGGGGAACAATGAGCAGCTCTTC.

This clonotype was seen repeatedly, ten times or more. V usage is TRBV4-3 and J usage is TRBJ1-5; TRBD1 is a possible D gene (5 bases). The CDR3 has 14 residues. CDR1 and CDR2 from the germline V gene are LGHNA and YSLEER. The ends were cut back, 5 bases at V and 4 bases at J, with 12 bases in the middle. The CDR3 bases are TGCGCCAGCAGCTCAGGGAGTTCTAATCAGCCCCAGCATTTT. Its protein is CASSSGSSNQPQHF.

In this sample, this clonotype turned up once. The rearrangement links TRBV11-2 to TRBJ1-1, with D tentatively TRBD1 (5 bases). The CDR3 contains 18 residues. Per the germline V gene, CDR1 is SGHAT and CDR2 is FQNNGV. Trimming shortened V by 2 bases and J by 0 bases, and 19 bases separated the two germline ends. CDR3 DNA sequence: TGTGCCAGCAGCTTACCTCGGGACGGTTTGCTTATGAACACTGAAGCTTTCTTT. It translates to CASSLPRDGLLMNTEAFF.

The J gene is TRBJ2-7, the V gene TRBV7-6; 8 nucleotides align to TRBD2. Germline CDR1 is SGHVS and CDR2 is FNYEAQ. Germline trimming cut 5 bases from V and 4 bases from J; bases unmatched to any gene: 10. This CDR3 has 15 residues. CDR3 DNA: TGTGCCAGCAGCCCCAGCGGACTAGCTGAGTACGAGCAGTACTTC. Translating it yields CASSPSGLAEYEQYF.

This clonotype was seen a few times. The rearrangement uses TRBV11-2 and TRBJ2-7; D is uncertain. V was shortened by 2 bases and J by 3 bases, with 23 bases between the two germline ends. The CDR3 consists of 18 residues. Germline V gene sequence: CDR1 SGHAT, CDR2 FQNNGV. For the CDR3, the DNA is TGTGCCAGCAGCTTACCTGAAAGTGGCAGGCGAGGAGTCTACGAGCAGTACTTC. Translation: CASSLPESGRRGVYEQYF.

With respect to this clonotype: This clone may be a read error of a much larger clone one base away. This rearrangement joins TRBV7-3 to TRBJ1-5; D remains unclear. V was shortened by 2 bases and J by 3 bases, with 5 bases between the two germline ends. This CDR3 is built from 13 residues. Germline V gene lookup returns CDR1 SGHTA and CDR2 FQGTGA. The CDR3 DNA follows: TGTGCCAGCAGCTTACAGCACAATCAGCCCCAGCATTTT. This encodes CASSLQHNQPQHF.

This clonotype was seen a handful of times. This chain joins TRBV11-3 and TRBJ1-1; perhaps TRBD1 as D (5 bases). V was clipped by 3 bases and J by 3 bases, with 14 bases between them. The CDR3 is 15 residues long. Per germline, CDR1 SGHNT and CDR2 YENEEA. CDR3 region: CASSFSPGVDTEAFF. CDR3 coding DNA: TGTGCCAGCAGCTTCTCCCCGGGGGTAGACACTGAAGCTTTCTTT.

This clonotype was detected only a few times. V and J are TRBV20-1 and TRBJ1-5, with D perhaps matching TRBD1 (5 bases). V dropped 3 bases and J dropped 3 bases, with 21 bases sitting between them. The CDR3 covers 17 residues. Germline V gene sequence: CDR1 DFQATT, CDR2 SNEGSKA (reference sequence). CDR3 sequence reads: CSARGQGVGGLNQPQHF. CDR3 nucleotide sequence: TGCAGTGCTAGGGGCCAGGGTGTGGGGGGTCTCAATCAGCCCCAGCATTTT.

The J gene is TRBJ2-1, the V gene TRBV20-1, with 8 bases aligning to TRBD2. Germline CDR1 is DFQATT and CDR2 is SNEGSKA (reference sequence). J lost 6 bases, V lost 5 bases, and 18 bases had no gene match. CDR3 length: 17 residues. The CDR3 nucleotides read TGCAGTGCTGGTGGGAATCCCCAGCGGGGGAACCTCAATGAGCAGTTCTTC. Translated: CSAGGNPQRGNLNEQFF.

This chain links TRBV20-1 with TRBJ2-3, with TRBD2 matching over 9 bases. The germline CDR1 and CDR2 sequences are DFQATT and SNEGSKA (reference sequence). The CDR3 has 15 residues. Losses at the gene ends were 6 bases for V and 1 base for J; bases not matched to a gene: 8. Here the CDR3 reads CSAVDGGGGTDTQYF. Written as DNA, the CDR3 is TGCAGTGCAGTGGATGGCGGGGGGGGCACAGATACGCAGTATTTT.

V is TRBV19 and J is TRBJ2-1; D gene ambiguous. V was shortened by 1 base and J by 7 bases, with 5 bases between the two germline ends. CDR3 size: 12 residues. Germline assignment: CDR1 LNHDA and CDR2 SQIVND (reference sequence). The CDR3 sequence: CASSIVGNEQFF. The CDR3 bases are TGTGCCAGTAGTATAGTAGGGAATGAGCAGTTCTTC. Looking up the rest from reference TRBV19 and TRBJ2-1 gives the full variable domain: DGGITQSPKYLFRKEGQNVTLSCEQNLNHDAMYWYRQDPGQGLRLIYYSQIVNDFQKGDIAEGYSVSREKKESFPLTVTSAQKNPTAFYLCASSIVGNEQFFGPGTRLTVL.